The clone carrying this T cell receptor beta chain has more than one count but fewer than ten. Antigen: not known. 5'-RACE, quantitative and with molecular barcodes, yielded the TCR beta libraries. TCRdb processed the 5' RACE reads anew with MiXCR; each CDR3 protein has one entry. This sample carries about 300,000 distinct CDR3 sequences, 20% to 25% of them seen once, and the ten largest clones take around 3.2%. The data originate from a study of CD8 T cells in ankylosing spondylitis. Whole-study results and caveats: In ankylosing spondylitis blood, a motif of seven or eight highly homologous TCR beta variants appeared characteristic. Some of the motif variants had earlier been found in reactive arthritis patients' fluid and blood.

V dropped 2 bases and J dropped 7; count of bases not matched to a gene: 7. The CDR3 is made up of 14 amino acids. Germline CDR1 reads LGHDT; CDR2 reads YNNKEL (reference sequence). The source is a female donor with ankylosing spondylitis or in good health (not recorded which). Sequenced material: blood, either unsorted or a sorted T cell fraction (not recorded which). J is TRBJ2-5 and V is TRBV3-1; TRBD2 matches 7 bases. The chain's CDR3 is CASSQRRGMGTQYF. CDR3 bases: TGTGCCAGCAGCCAAAGGCGGGGGATGGGGACCCAGTACTTC.